There are a few counts of the clone carrying this TCR beta chain. This sample was taken from a study of T cell responses to AZD1222 COVID-19 vaccine. This CDR3 has 13 amino acids. V shed 8 bases and J shed 4 bases, with 12 bases lying between them. Some clones are missing from TCRdb's copy, which holds only in-frame ones; the method was immunoSEQ multiplex PCR. Of approximately 150,000 clones detected, roughly 87% appear once; the ten largest clones hold approximately 1%. This chain connects TRBV12-3 or TRBV12-4 to TRBJ2-1, with D maybe TRBD1 (5 bases). This clonotype originated in an adult who received the AZD1222 COVID-19 vaccine. The input for sequencing was peripheral blood, taken 28 days after the second AZD1222 dose. As DNA, the CDR3 is TGTGCCAGCTCTAGTGGGGCTTACAATGAGCAGTTCTTC. Translated, it gives CASSSGAYNEQFF.